A single sample is the source of the 9 T cell receptor beta chains below, sequenced in a study of T cell responses to AZD1222 COVID-19 vaccine (dated by TCRdb to about 2021). The library relied on the immunoSEQ multiplex PCR assay. The source is immuneACCESS, and TCRdb retained only in-frame sequences with V and J called. Part of the clones is not carried over; for the studies checked, unresolved V genes explain less than half of this, and the remainder is unexplained. The sample table contains fewer than 30,000 clones; only one count was recorded for around 78% of them. Of the sample, around 6.1% falls within the top ten clones. The time point label of this sample denotes: baseline before first vaccination. Specimen: peripheral blood, collected on day 0 of AZD1222 vaccination. The receptors here all came from an adult in good health.

This clone was recorded a few times. This chain uses TRBV10-3 with TRBJ1-5; D gene ambiguous. The germline V and J ends were trimmed by 6 bases and 7 bases, with 22 bases remaining between them. Germline V gene lookup returns CDR1 ENHRY and CDR2 SYGVKD. The CDR3 totals 16 residues. The CDR3 reads CAISLTIGQGEQPQHF. CDR3 nucleotides: TGTGCCATCAGCCTTACCATCGGTCAAGGAGAGCAGCCCCAGCATTTT.

The chain joins TRBV6-2 or TRBV6-3 to TRBJ2-7, with D hard to call. V dropped 0 bases and J dropped 1 base, with 1 base sitting between them. Germline values: CDR1 MNHEY, CDR2 SVGEGT. CDR3 length equals 12 residues. The CDR3, as DNA: TGTGCCAGCAGTTACTCATCCTACGAGCAGTACTTC. This gives the protein CASSYSSYEQYF.

The chain employs TRBV19 and TRBJ2-5, with D unresolved. CDR1 LNHDA and CDR2 SQIVND come from the germline V gene (reference sequence). The CDR3 has 14 residues. Trimming took 5 bases from V and 1 from J, leaving 11 bases between them. In DNA, the CDR3 is TGTGCCAGTAGTCATAGACCGCTCCAAGAGACCCAGTACTTC. This encodes CASSHRPLQETQYF.

The V call is TRBV7-6, the J call TRBJ2-5; D is unclear. Per the germline V gene, CDR1 is SGHVS and CDR2 is FNYEAQ. V gave up 0 bases and J gave up 5 bases, with 4 bases separating them. The CDR3 runs to 12 residues. The CDR3 spells CASSLALETQYF. The CDR3 DNA follows: TGTGCCAGCAGCTTAGCGCTGGAGACCCAGTACTTC.

The rearrangement joins TRBV6-5 to TRBJ2-1; 7 bases are a match to TRBD2. CDR3 length: 13 amino acids. With V trimmed by 7 bases and J by 4 bases, 4 bases remained unmatched. Germline loops: CDR1 MNHEY, CDR2 SVGAGI. DNA for the CDR3: TGTGCCAGCAACTGGGGAGGGTACAATGAGCAGTTCTTC. Protein sequence: CASNWGGYNEQFF.

The chain employs TRBV19 and TRBJ1-2; TRBD1 might be the D (6 bases). The V end was cut by 3 bases, the J end by 4 bases, with 18 bases between. This CDR3 is built from 16 residues. In germline, CDR1 is LNHDA, CDR2 SQIVND (reference sequence). CDR3 DNA: TGTGCCAGTAGTATCGGCCAGGGGTTGACTGGCTATGGCTACACCTTC. Protein product: CASSIGQGLTGYGYTF.

This chain connects TRBV9 to TRBJ1-2, with 8 bases matching TRBD1. The CDR3 is made up of 14 amino acids. V was clipped by 7 bases and J by 4 bases; unmatched bases: 9. Germline V CDR1 and CDR2: SGDLS, YYNGEE. The CDR3 here is CASGIWTGRYGYTF. CDR3 bases: TGTGCCAGCGGGATCTGGACAGGGCGCTATGGCTACACCTTC.

The rearrangement links TRBV3-1 (or the pseudogene TRBV3-2) to TRBJ2-7; 7 bases are shared with TRBD2. Looked up from germline, CDR1 is LGHDT and CDR2 is YNNKEL (reference sequence). V lost 3 bases to trimming and J lost 6 bases; unmatched junction nucleotides: 8. This CDR3 is 14 amino acids long. CDR3: CASSQGRGSVEQYF. CDR3 sequence (DNA): TGTGCCAGCAGCCAGGGGCGGGGGAGTGTCGAGCAGTACTTC.

The chain couples TRBV27 to TRBJ1-1; no clear D gene. The CDR3 runs to 16 residues. Per germline, CDR1 MNHEY and CDR2 SMNVEV (reference sequence). Trimming left V 9 bases short and J 4 bases short, with 24 bases between. Written as DNA, the CDR3 is TGTGCCAGTATGTCGGGAGTGAGGAACGATGGCACTGAAGCTTTCTTT. Translating it yields CASMSGVRNDGTEAFF.